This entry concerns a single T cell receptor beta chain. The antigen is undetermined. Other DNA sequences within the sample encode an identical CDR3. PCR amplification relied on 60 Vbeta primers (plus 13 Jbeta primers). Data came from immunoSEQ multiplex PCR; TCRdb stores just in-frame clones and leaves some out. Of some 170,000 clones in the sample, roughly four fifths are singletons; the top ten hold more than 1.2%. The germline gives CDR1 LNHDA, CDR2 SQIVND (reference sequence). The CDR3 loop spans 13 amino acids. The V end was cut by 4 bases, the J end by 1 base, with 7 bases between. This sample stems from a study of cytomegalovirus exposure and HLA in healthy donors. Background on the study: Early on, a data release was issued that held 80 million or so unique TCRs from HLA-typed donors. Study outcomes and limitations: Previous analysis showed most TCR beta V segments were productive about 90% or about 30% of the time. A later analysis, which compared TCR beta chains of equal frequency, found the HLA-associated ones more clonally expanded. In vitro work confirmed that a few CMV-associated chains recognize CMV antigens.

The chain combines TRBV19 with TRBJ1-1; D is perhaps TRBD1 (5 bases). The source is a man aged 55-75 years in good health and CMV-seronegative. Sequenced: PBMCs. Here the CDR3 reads CASSTTANTEAFF. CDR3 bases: TGTGCCAGTAGTACGACAGCGAACACTGAAGCTTTCTTT.